These T cell receptor beta chains were read from a single sample in a study of T cells generated in artificial thymic organoids. One entry per CDR3 protein results from TCRdb running MiXCR on the 5' RACE reads. Of under 10,000 distinct CDR3 sequences listed, about 18% are singletons. Sequenced: naive CD8+ T cells from the thymus. The receptor set was obtained from a human donor who gave cord blood stem cells for thymic organoid culture, a cardiac surgery patient who gave postnatal thymus, or a blood donor (not recorded which). Both conserved end residues are part of each CDR3. A D gene is named only where the DNA matches it firmly. A clone size is listed for some rows: how often the clone was seen (once, few, many), or a class if it is expanded.

v_call	j_call	d_call	clone_size	cdr3_length	cdr3_aa	cdr3_nt
TRBV28	TRBJ2-4	TRBD2	few	17	CASRQSGSLLAKNIQYF	TGTGCCAGCAGACAAAGCGGGAGCCTACTAGCCAAAAACATTCAGTACTTC
TRBV14	TRBJ2-7	TRBD1	-	14	CASSTWDRTYEQYF	TGTGCCAGCAGCACCTGGGACAGAACCTACGAGCAGTACTTC
TRBV5-1	TRBJ2-7	TRBD2	-	12	CANSLGGNEQYF	TGCGCCAACAGCTTGGGAGGGAACGAGCAGTACTTC
TRBV12-3/TRBV12-4	TRBJ2-7	-	medium-sized	13	CASTVGQTYEQYF	TGTGCCAGCACCGTGGGGCAGACGTACGAGCAGTACTTC
TRBV6-5	TRBJ2-7	TRBD1	medium-sized	15	CASSLSDRETYEQYF	TGTGCCAGCAGCCTCTCGGACAGGGAGACCTACGAGCAGTACTTC
TRBV13	TRBJ2-1	TRBD2	many	15	CASSRLAGGPGEQFF	TGTGCCAGCAGTCGCCTAGCGGGGGGGCCCGGCGAGCAGTTCTTC
TRBV6-1	TRBJ2-1	TRBD2	few	19	CASKGRRASGGQGFNEQFF	TGTGCCAGCAAAGGCCGGAGGGCTAGCGGGGGGCAAGGGTTTAATGAGCAGTTCTTC
TRBV2	TRBJ2-5	-	-	15	CASCRDKGRQETQYF	TGTGCCAGCTGCCGGGACAAGGGCCGGCAAGAGACCCAGTACTTC
TRBV11-2	TRBJ1-1	-	medium-sized	15	CASSLDLGFVGQAFF	TGTGCCAGCAGCTTAGATTTAGGTTTCGTCGGCCAAGCTTTCTTT
TRBV13	TRBJ2-3	-	many	13	CASSPPRTDTQYF	TGTGCCAGCAGCCCCCCGCGCACAGATACGCAGTATTTT
TRBV5-1	TRBJ2-3	-	-	15	CASSSGPTYSDTQYF	TGCGCCAGCAGCTCGGGACCTACCTATTCAGATACGCAGTATTTT
TRBV5-1	TRBJ1-1	TRBD1	-	14	CASTLRQGSTEAFF	TGCGCCAGCACCCTAAGACAGGGGTCTACTGAAGCTTTCTTT
TRBV18	TRBJ1-5	-	many	14	CASSPDGPYQPQHF	TGTGCCAGCTCACCTGACGGGCCATATCAGCCCCAGCATTTT
TRBV12-3/TRBV12-4	TRBJ2-1	-	medium-sized	12	CASGRAHHEQFF	TGTGCCAGCGGGAGAGCCCACCATGAGCAGTTCTTC
TRBV4-3	TRBJ1-2	-	medium-sized	15	CASSQDTRGVYGYTF	TGCGCCAGCAGCCAAGATACTAGAGGGGTCTATGGCTACACCTTC